This T cell receptor (beta chain) is from a study of blood T cell repertoires in COVID-19. The CDR3 has 20 amino acids. V was pared by 4 bases and J by 0 bases, with 16 bases of the junction left unmatched. The V gene's germline CDR1 is LNHDA and CDR2 SQIVND (reference sequence). Study processing details: Estimation of nucleated cell counts relied on the amplification of reference gene primers. Generated by immunoSEQ multiplex PCR, the TCRdb table keeps only in-frame clones and is missing some. V, J and clone size were drawn from that table, and D and trimming were deduced from the DNA. The table lists over 100,000 clones, approximately 91% of them singletons.

The sample taken for sequencing was peripheral blood. The chain uses TRBV19 and TRBJ2-1; TRBD2 aligns across 9 bases. The source of this sequence is a young man with acute or convalescent COVID-19. CDR3 sequence reads: CASSTRSSGRLLSSYNEQFF. The CDR3 nucleotides read TGTGCCAGTAGTACACGCTCCAGCGGGAGGCTCCTGAGCTCCTACAATGAGCAGTTCTTC.